These T cell receptor beta chains were read from a single sample in a study of blood T cell repertoires in COVID-19. Profiled with immunoSEQ multiplex PCR; TCRdb holds only in-frame clones, not every one. The sample yields hundreds of thousands of clones, over 75% seen once. Source material: PBMCs or T cells enriched from blood (not recorded which). The receptor source for this set is a woman in her 40s who had recovered from COVID-19. The CDR3 runs from the conserved cysteine through the conserved F or W. A D gene is named only where the DNA matches it firmly. Clone size, where shown, is once, few, many, or a class for clones that have expanded.

len | abundance | j_gene | d_gene | v_gene | CDR3aa | CDR3nt
16 | - | TRBJ2-5 | TRBD1 | TRBV5-6 | CASSGYQGAPLETQYF | TGTGCCAGCAGCGGATACCAGGGGGCGCCCCTAGAGACCCAGTACTTC
14 | few | TRBJ2-2 | - | TRBV9 | CASSAPTGTGELFF | TGTGCCAGCAGCGCCCCTACGGGAACCGGGGAGCTGTTTTTT
15 | - | TRBJ1-5 | - | TRBV28 | CASSLSFGINQPQHF | TGTGCCAGCAGTTTGTCGTTTGGCATCAATCAGCCCCAGCATTTT
16 | - | TRBJ2-3 | TRBD2 | TRBV7-2 | CASSLKLAGGSDTQYF | TGTGCCAGCAGCTTAAAACTAGCGGGAGGTTCGGATACGCAGTATTTT
15 | - | TRBJ1-4 | TRBD1 | TRBV30 | CAWTSGQGQGEKLFF | TGTGCCTGGACCTCCGGACAGGGACAGGGTGAAAAACTGTTTTTT
16 | - | TRBJ2-1 | TRBD2 | TRBV7-3 | CASSLPASGSTREQFF | TGTGCCAGCAGCTTACCCGCTAGCGGGAGTACGCGTGAGCAGTTCTTC
14 | - | TRBJ2-2 | - | TRBV7-6 | CASSQEMNTGELFF | TGTGCCAGCAGCCAGGAAATGAACACCGGGGAGCTGTTTTTT
14 | - | TRBJ2-2 | - | TRBV6-2/TRBV6-3 | CASSSGGSTGELFF | TGTGCCAGCAGTTCGGGGGGCAGCACCGGGGAGCTGTTTTTT
14 | - | TRBJ2-7 | TRBD1 | TRBV13 | CASRPGQGVYEQYF | TGTGCCAGCAGGCCGGGACAGGGCGTCTACGAGCAGTACTTC
13 | - | TRBJ2-1 | - | TRBV27 | CATRAFSYNEQFF | TGTGCCACCCGAGCATTCTCCTACAATGAGCAGTTCTTC
12 | - | TRBJ2-7 | TRBD1 | TRBV29-1 | CSVTGGIDEQYF | TGCAGCGTCACAGGGGGCATTGACGAGCAGTACTTC
13 | - | TRBJ2-7 | TRBD2 | TRBV29-1 | CSVEIAGQYEQYF | TGCAGCGTTGAAATAGCGGGCCAATACGAGCAGTACTTC
10 | - | TRBJ2-5 | - | TRBV24-1 | CATGGETQYF | TGTGCCACCGGCGGGGAGACCCAGTACTTC
16 | - | TRBJ2-5 | TRBD2 | TRBV24-1 | CATSATVAGGLQTQYF | TGTGCCACCAGTGCGACGGTAGCGGGAGGGCTTCAGACCCAGTACTTC
14 | - | TRBJ2-3 | TRBD2 | TRBV28 | CASSLRGGRNTQYF | TGTGCCAGCAGTTTACGGGGGGGTAGGAATACGCAGTATTTT